One and the same sample provided the 13 T cell receptor beta chains below, sequenced in a study of blood T cells in healthy people across ages. Using a J-beta primer mix together with a sample-barcoded 5' primer, a second PCR was run for about 6 to 11 cycles. TCRdb reanalysed the 5' RACE reads using MiXCR and keeps one entry per CDR3 protein. The sample lists about 780,000 distinct CDR3 sequences, 46% occurring once. Sample: blood. The receptors were gathered from an elderly man in good health.

The chain is built from TRBV25-1 and TRBJ1-2; D is unresolved. The germline gives CDR1 MGHDK, CDR2 SYGVNS. This CDR3 region has 15 residues. Trimming cost V 4 bases and J 3 bases, with 15 bases left between them. Here the CDR3 DNA reads TGTGCCAGCAGTGGCTACGGCCAAATCCACTATGGCTACACCTTC. Translating it yields CASSGYGQIHYGYTF.

This clonotype was seen only a few times. This chain uses TRBV12-3 or TRBV12-4 with TRBJ1-6; the match to TRBD1 covers 10 bases. The CDR3 sequence is 15 residues long. V lost 6 bases, J lost 10 bases, and 9 bases stayed unmatched. The CDR3 sequence is CASSRLPGQGSPLHF. In nucleotides, the CDR3 is TGTGCCAGCAGCCGACTCCCGGGACAGGGGTCACCCCTCCACTTT.

As concerns this clonotype: One end of the junction does not line up with germline, which may come from a read error. The chain links TRBV11-2 to TRBJ2-3; D is unresolved. Germline values: CDR1 SGHAT, CDR2 FQNNGV. The CDR3 consists of 12 residues. As DNA, the CDR3 is TGTGCCGGCAGCCTGGGTCCTAATACGCAGTATTTT. Residues: CAGSLGPNTQYF.

The chain has TRBV27 and TRBJ1-1; D is perhaps TRBD1 (5 bases). V dropped 1 base and J dropped 4 bases, with 7 bases sitting between them. The CDR3 contains 13 residues. Germline CDR1 is MNHEY and CDR2 is SMNVEV (reference sequence). CDR3 sequence (DNA): TGTGCCAGCAGTTTATACGGGGGCACTGAAGCTTTCTTT. The encoded protein is CASSLYGGTEAFF.

The chain is built from TRBV25-1 and TRBJ2-7; D not resolved. CDR1 is MGHDK, CDR2 SYGVNS, per germline. With 1 base removed from V and 2 bases from J, the gap between germline ends came to 9 bases. This CDR3 region has 14 residues. Here the CDR3 reads CASSESPGAYEQYF. Here the CDR3 DNA reads TGTGCCAGCAGTGAATCCCCAGGAGCCTACGAGCAGTACTTC.

For this clonotype: One end of the junction is discordant with germline, which a read error may explain. The chain uses TRBV29-1 and TRBJ2-1, with 10 bases lining up with TRBD2. CDR3 length equals 15 residues. Germline V lookup: CDR1 SQVTM, CDR2 ANQGSEA. CDR3 DNA sequence: TGCAGCGTTGAAGCGACGGCTAGCGGGAGCAATAAGCAGTTCTTC. Translating it yields CSVEATASGSNKQFF.

The chain links TRBV28 to TRBJ2-5, with 10 bases aligning to TRBD2. CDR1 is MDHEN, CDR2 SYDVKM, per germline. This CDR3 comprises 15 residues. V dropped 3 bases and J dropped 5; count of bases not matched to a gene: 6. The CDR3 sequence is CASSFEREGRETQYF. The CDR3 region has the DNA TGTGCCAGCAGTTTCGAGCGGGAGGGCCGGGAGACCCAGTACTTC.

This clonotype has a handful of counts. The chain links TRBV11-1 to TRBJ2-3; D gene unclear. CDR1 is SGHAT and CDR2 is FQDESV in the germline V gene (reference sequence). The CDR3 runs to 15 residues. Trimming cost V 1 base and J 2 bases, with 10 bases left between them. The CDR3 spells CASSLVGIDTDTQYF. CDR3 DNA sequence: TGTGCCAGCAGCTTAGTGGGAATAGACACAGATACGCAGTATTTT.

The chain has TRBV29-1 and TRBJ1-2; D not resolved. The V end was cut by 1 base, the J end by 0 bases, with 6 bases between. The germline CDR1 and CDR2 sequences are SQVTM and ANQGSEA. CDR3 size: 13 residues. CDR3 amino acids: CSVEVQTNYGYTF. The CDR3 region has the DNA TGCAGCGTTGAAGTACAGACTAACTATGGCTACACCTTC.

The chain is built from TRBV5-1 and TRBJ2-5; 10 bases line up with TRBD1. The DNA matches TRBJ2-7 better at its end, which makes the J call doubtful. The length of the CDR3 is 15 residues. Germline values: CDR1 SGHRS, CDR2 YFSETQ. The CDR3 here is CASSLVATGGSEQYF. Written as DNA, the CDR3 is TGCGCCAGCAGCTTGGTCGCGACAGGGGGCTCCGAGCAGTACTTC.

As concerns this clonotype: A much larger clone differs by one base, so this may be a read error. The chain is built from TRBV7-2 and TRBJ2-1, with TRBD2 identical over 12 bases. Germline V gene sequence: CDR1 SGHTA, CDR2 FQGNSA. After removal of 1 base from V and 4 bases from J, the junction contained 2 bases not matched to a gene. The CDR3 loop spans 16 amino acids. CDR3 sequence reads: CASSLGTSGMYNEQFF. DNA of the CDR3: TGTGCCAGCAGCTTAGGGACTAGCGGGATGTACAATGAGCAGTTCTTC.

The rearrangement links TRBV5-1 to TRBJ1-5; D might be TRBD1 (6 bases). This CDR3 has 15 residues. Germline CDR1 is SGHRS and CDR2 is YFSETQ. Trimming cost V 3 bases and J 4 bases, with 14 bases left between them. The CDR3 spells CASSWGGQPNQPQHF. CDR3 DNA: TGCGCCAGCAGCTGGGGGGGACAACCAAATCAGCCCCAGCATTTT.

The rearrangement joins TRBV10-2 to TRBJ2-7, with D unclear. The length of the CDR3 is 14 residues. The V and J ends lost 2 bases and 0 bases respectively, with 8 bases between them. Looked up from germline, CDR1 is WSHSY and CDR2 is SAAADI. The CDR3, as DNA: TGCGCCAGCAGTGAGGGGATCCTCTCCTACGAGCAGTACTTC. This codes for CASSEGILSYEQYF.